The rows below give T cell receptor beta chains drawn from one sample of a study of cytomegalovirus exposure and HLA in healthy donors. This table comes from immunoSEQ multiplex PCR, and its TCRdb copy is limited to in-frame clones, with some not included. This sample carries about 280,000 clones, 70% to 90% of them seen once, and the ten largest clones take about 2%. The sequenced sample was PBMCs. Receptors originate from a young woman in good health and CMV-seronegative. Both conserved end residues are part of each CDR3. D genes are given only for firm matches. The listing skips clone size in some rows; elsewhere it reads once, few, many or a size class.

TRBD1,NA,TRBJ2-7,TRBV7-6,CASSLRQGSAYEQYF,TGTGCCAGCAGCTTACGACAGGGATCGGCCTACGAGCAGTACTTC
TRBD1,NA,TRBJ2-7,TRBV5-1,CASSSSGQGNEQYF,TGCGCCAGCAGCTCATCGGGACAGGGGAACGAGCAGTACTTC
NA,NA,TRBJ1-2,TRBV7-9,CASSYHGGRNYGYTF,TGTGCCAGCAGCTACCATGGAGGCAGGAACTATGGCTACACCTTC
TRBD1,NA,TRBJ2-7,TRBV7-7,CASSLGQGVGYEQYF,TGTGCTAGCAGCCTCGGACAGGGAGTGGGCTACGAGCAGTACTTC
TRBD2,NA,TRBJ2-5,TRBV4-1,CASSQALAGGKETQYF,TGCGCCAGCAGCCAAGCGCTAGCGGGGGGGAAAGAGACCCAGTACTTC
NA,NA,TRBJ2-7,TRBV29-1,CSVEAQNYEQYF,TGCAGCGTTGAAGCTCAGAACTACGAGCAGTACTTC
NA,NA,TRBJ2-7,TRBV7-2,CASSPWGLREQYF,TGTGCCAGCAGCCCATGGGGGCTCCGCGAGCAGTACTTC
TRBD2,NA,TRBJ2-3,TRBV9,CASSVELAGNTDTQYF,TGTGCCAGCAGCGTAGAACTAGCGGGTAACACAGATACGCAGTATTTT
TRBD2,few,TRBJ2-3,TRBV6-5,CASSYLTSRDTQYF,TGTGCCAGCAGTTACTTGACTAGCCGAGATACGCAGTATTTT
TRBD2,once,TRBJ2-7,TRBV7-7,CASKILAEGTRNYEQYF,TGTGCCAGCAAGATTTTGGCTGAGGGGACTAGGAACTACGAGCAGTACTTC
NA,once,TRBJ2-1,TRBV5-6,CASSLERLDAEDEQFF,TGTGCCAGCAGCTTGGAGCGATTAGACGCTGAGGATGAGCAGTTCTTC
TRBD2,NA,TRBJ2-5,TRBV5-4,CASSLAGLAHGGDQYF,TGTGCCAGCAGCTTGGCCGGACTAGCGCACGGCGGTGACCAGTACTTC
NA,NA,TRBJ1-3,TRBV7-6,CASSLAEGSHSGNTIYF,TGTGCCAGCAGCTTAGCGGAGGGAAGCCACTCTGGAAACACCATATATTTT
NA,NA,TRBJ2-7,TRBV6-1,CASSDYRTNEQYF,TGTGCCAGCAGTGACTACCGGACTAACGAGCAGTACTTC
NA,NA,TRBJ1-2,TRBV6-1,CASITGHYGYTF,TGTGCCAGCATAACAGGCCACTATGGCTACACCTTC
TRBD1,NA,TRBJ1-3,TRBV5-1,CASSLGGQGRGNTIYF,TGCGCCAGCAGCTTGGGCGGACAGGGGAGAGGAAACACCATATATTTT
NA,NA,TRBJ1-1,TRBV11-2,CASSPQRGTEAFF,TGTGCCAGCAGCCCACAGAGAGGGACTGAAGCTTTCTTT
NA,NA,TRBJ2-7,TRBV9,CASSVTGHSYEQYF,TGTGCCAGCAGCGTGACCGGACACTCCTACGAGCAGTACTTC
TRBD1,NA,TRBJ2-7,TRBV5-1,CASADRGGYEQYF,TGCGCCAGCGCGGACAGGGGAGGGTACGAGCAGTACTTC
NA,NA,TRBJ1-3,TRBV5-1,CASSLEGASGNTIYF,TGCGCCAGCAGCTTGGAGGGAGCCTCTGGAAACACCATATATTTT
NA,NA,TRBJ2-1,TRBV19,CASRASDEQFF,TGTGCCAGTAGGGCTAGCGATGAGCAGTTCTTC
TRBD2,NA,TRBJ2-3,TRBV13,CASSSPAGYTDTQYF,TGTGCCAGCAGCTCGCCAGCGGGGTACACAGATACGCAGTATTTT
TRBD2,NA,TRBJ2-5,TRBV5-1,CASSPGGEGQQYF,TGCGCCAGCAGCCCCGGCGGGGAGGGCCAGCAGTACTTC
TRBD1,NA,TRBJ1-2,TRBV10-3,CAISESGQDINYGYTF,TGTGCCATCAGTGAGTCCGGACAGGATATTAACTATGGCTACACCTTC
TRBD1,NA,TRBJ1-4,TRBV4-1,CASSQVLGGLDEKLFF,TGCGCCAGCAGCCAAGTCCTAGGGGGCTTGGACGAAAAACTGTTTTTT
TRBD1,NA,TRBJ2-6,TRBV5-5,CASMSRGSGANVLTF,TGTGCCAGCATGTCCAGGGGGTCAGGGGCCAACGTCCTGACTTTC
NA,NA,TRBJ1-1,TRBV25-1,CASSEFRRGTNTEAFF,TGTGCCAGCAGTGAGTTTAGGCGGGGGACGAACACTGAAGCTTTCTTT
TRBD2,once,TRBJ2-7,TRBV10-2,CASREAGAYEQYF,TGCGCCAGCAGGGAAGCGGGGGCCTACGAGCAGTACTTC
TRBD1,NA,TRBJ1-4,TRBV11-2,CASSLVVGTGRKANEKLFF,TGTGCCAGCAGCTTAGTCGTTGGGACAGGGCGGAAAGCTAATGAAAAACTGTTTTTT
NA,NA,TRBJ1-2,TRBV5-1,CASSLTSNYGYTF,TGCGCCAGCAGCTTGACATCTAACTATGGCTACACCTTC
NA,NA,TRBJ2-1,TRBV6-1,CASSRSYNEQFF,TGTGCCAGTTCCCGCTCCTACAATGAGCAGTTCTTC
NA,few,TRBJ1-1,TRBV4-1,CASSQWATERAFF,TGCGCCAGCAGCCAGTGGGCTACCGAAAGAGCTTTCTTT
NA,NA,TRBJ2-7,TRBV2,CASISSRGSLPYEQYF,TGTGCCAGCATTTCGTCGAGGGGGTCCCTTCCTTACGAGCAGTACTTC
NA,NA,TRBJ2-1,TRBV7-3,CASSPQGSAYNEQFF,TGTGCCAGCAGCCCACAGGGTAGCGCCTACAATGAGCAGTTCTTC
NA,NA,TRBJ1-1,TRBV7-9,CASSFLDLSAEAFF,TGTGCCAGCAGCTTTTTGGACTTGAGTGCTGAAGCTTTCTTT
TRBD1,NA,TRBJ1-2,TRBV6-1,CASTLPTGHYGYTF,TGTGCCAGCACCTTACCGACAGGGCACTATGGCTACACCTTC
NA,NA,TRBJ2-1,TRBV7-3,CASSRSAAGTSSYNEQFF,TGTGCCAGCAGTCGCTCAGCGGCAGGTACGAGCTCCTACAATGAGCAGTTCTTC
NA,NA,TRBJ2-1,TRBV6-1,CASSLIGREFEQFF,TGTGCCAGCAGTTTGATAGGCAGGGAATTTGAGCAGTTCTTC
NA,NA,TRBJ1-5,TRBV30,CAWSVLGGGQPQHF,TGTGCCTGGAGTGTACTGGGGGGTGGTCAGCCCCAGCATTTT
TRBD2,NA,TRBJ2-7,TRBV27,CASSTAAGTSGANEQYF,TGTGCCAGCAGTACAGCGGCCGGGACTAGCGGGGCCAACGAGCAGTACTTC
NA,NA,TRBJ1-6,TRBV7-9,CASSLALGRAGNSPLHF,TGTGCCAGCAGCTTAGCGCTAGGCAGGGCCGGTAATTCCCCCCTCCACTTT
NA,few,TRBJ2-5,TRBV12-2,CASRFPDLAGGPACQETQYF,TGTGCAAGTCGCTTCCCCGACCTAGCGGGGGGGCCGGCGTGTCAAGAGACCCAGTACTTC
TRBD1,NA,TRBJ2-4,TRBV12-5,CASGSRQGAKNIQYF,TGTGCTAGTGGTTCCCGACAGGGGGCCAAAAACATTCAGTACTTC
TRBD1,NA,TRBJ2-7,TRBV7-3,CASSPTGVYEQYF,TGTGCCAGCAGCCCTACAGGGGTTTACGAGCAGTACTTC
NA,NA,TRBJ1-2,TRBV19,CASSGTLFLTF,TGTGCCAGTAGTGGGACACTCTTCCTCACCTTC
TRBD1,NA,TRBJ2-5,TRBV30,CAWSPGQGAMQYF,TGTGCCTGGAGTCCGGGACAGGGGGCTATGCAGTACTTC
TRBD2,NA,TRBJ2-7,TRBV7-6,CASSPGGGAYEQYF,TGTGCCAGCAGCCCAGGTGGGGGGGCCTACGAGCAGTACTTC
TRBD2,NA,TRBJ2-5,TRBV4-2,CASSQDRVLAEETQYF,TGTGCCAGCAGCCAAGATCGGGTACTAGCGGAAGAGACCCAGTACTTC
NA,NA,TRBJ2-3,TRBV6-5,CASTRTRRGADTQYF,TGTGCCAGCACCCGAACACGGCGGGGAGCAGATACGCAGTATTTT
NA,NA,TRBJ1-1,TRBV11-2,CASSLAGFTVTEAFF,TGTGCCAGCAGCTTAGCGGGGTTTACAGTTACTGAAGCTTTCTTT
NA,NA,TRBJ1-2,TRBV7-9,CASSPGGYGYTF,TGTGCCAGCAGCCCCGGGGGCTATGGCTACACCTTC
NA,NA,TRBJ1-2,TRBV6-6,CASRTVGGYTF,TGTGCCAGCCGGACAGTCGGCGGCTACACCTTC
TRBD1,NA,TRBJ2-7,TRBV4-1,CASSQGQGDSYEQYF,TGCGCCAGCAGCCAGGGACAGGGAGACTCCTACGAGCAGTACTTC
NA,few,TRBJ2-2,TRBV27,CASSRPGHSTGELFF,TGTGCCAGCAGTCGGCCGGGACACAGTACCGGGGAGCTGTTTTTT
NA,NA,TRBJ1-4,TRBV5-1,CASSRGGANEKLFF,TGCGCCAGCAGCAGGGGGGGCGCTAATGAAAAACTGTTTTTT